This record looks at one TCR beta chain sequence and its context. The time point was: blood 2 weeks post-SBRT. Treatment specified: 15 Gy SBRT to primary tumor, nephrectomy 4 weeks later. This entry is derived from a study of radiation and T cells in renal cell carcinoma. Deletions cut 3 bases from V and 2 bases from J, with 7 bases between. CDR1 and CDR2 (germline): MNHNS, SASEGT. The CDR3 runs 13 residues. Only in-frame clones appear in the TCRdb table, and some are missing; sequencing was by immunoSEQ multiplex PCR. This table holds about 120,000 clones, 75% to 90% found once. The sample here was blood, taken from a patient whose treatment included radiotherapy and nephrectomy. This sequence joins TRBV6-1 and TRBJ1-1; D might be TRBD1 (5 bases). This TCR came from a woman aged 55 to 70 with renal cell carcinoma. This CDR3 reads CASSDRANTEAFF. CDR3 in DNA: TGTGCCAGCAGTGACAGGGCTAACACTGAAGCTTTCTTT.